The entry that follows covers one T cell receptor beta chain sequence. Its cognate antigen is unknown. The PCR ran on 60 Vbeta and 13 Jbeta primers. The authors' processing: Later analysis identified roughly 84 million unique TCR beta chains, about 11 million shared. Only in-frame clones appear in the TCRdb table, and some are missing; sequencing was by immunoSEQ multiplex PCR. From that table come the V and J calls and clone size; the DNA was used to work out D and trimming. The data show some 240,000 clones, around four fifths seen once. This entry is derived from a study of cytomegalovirus exposure and HLA in healthy donors. Study-level results: Most TCR sequences were uncommon, yet certain public TCRs appeared in many donors.

From germline, CDR1 is SGHNT and CDR2 YENEEA. V was shortened by 5 bases and J by 5 bases, with 13 bases between the two germline ends. CDR3 length: 13 residues. The sequence came from a male donor in good health and CMV-seronegative. The chain joins TRBV11-3 to TRBJ2-7, with D possibly matching TRBD1 (5 bases). The source material was PBMCs. CDR3 DNA sequence: TGTGCCAGCAGCGCAGGGATCGTACACGAGCAGTACTTC. Translating gives CASSAGIVHEQYF.